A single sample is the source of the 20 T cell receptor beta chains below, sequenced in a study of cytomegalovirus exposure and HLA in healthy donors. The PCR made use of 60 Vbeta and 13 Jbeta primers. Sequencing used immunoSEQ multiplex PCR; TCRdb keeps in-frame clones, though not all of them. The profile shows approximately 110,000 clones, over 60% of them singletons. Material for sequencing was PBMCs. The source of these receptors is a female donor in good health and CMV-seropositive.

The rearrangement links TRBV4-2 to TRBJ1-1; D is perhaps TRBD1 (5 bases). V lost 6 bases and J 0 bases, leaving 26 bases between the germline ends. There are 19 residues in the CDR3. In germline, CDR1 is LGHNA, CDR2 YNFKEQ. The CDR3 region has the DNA TGTGCCAGCAGTAGGGACTGGCGGCTAGCGGGCGCGATGAACACTGAAGCTTTCTTT. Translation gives CASSRDWRLAGAMNTEAFF.

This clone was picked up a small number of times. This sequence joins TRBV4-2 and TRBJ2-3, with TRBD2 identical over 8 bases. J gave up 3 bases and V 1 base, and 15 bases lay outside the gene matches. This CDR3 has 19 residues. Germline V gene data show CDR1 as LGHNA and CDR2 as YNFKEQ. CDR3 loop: CASSQGVGLSGGVTDTQYF. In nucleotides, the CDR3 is TGTGCCAGCAGCCAAGGGGTCGGGTTGAGCGGGGGAGTAACAGATACGCAGTATTTT.

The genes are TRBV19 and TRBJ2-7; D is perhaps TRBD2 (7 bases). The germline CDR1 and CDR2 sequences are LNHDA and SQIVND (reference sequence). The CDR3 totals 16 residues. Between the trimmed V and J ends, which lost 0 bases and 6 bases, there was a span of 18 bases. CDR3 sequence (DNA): TGTGCCAGTAGTATAGACTTAGGACAGCCGGGAGGCGAGCAGTACTTC. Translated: CASSIDLGQPGGEQYF.

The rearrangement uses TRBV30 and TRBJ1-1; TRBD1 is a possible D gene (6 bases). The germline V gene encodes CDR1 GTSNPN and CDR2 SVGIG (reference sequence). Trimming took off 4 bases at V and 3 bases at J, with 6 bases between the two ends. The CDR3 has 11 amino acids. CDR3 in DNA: TGTGCCTGGACAGGGGACACTGAAGCTTTCTTT. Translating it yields CAWTGDTEAFF.

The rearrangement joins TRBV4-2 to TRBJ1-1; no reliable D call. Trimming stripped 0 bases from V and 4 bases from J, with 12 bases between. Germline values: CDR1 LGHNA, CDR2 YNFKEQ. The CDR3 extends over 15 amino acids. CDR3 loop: CASSQEWWRSTEAFF. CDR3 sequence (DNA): TGTGCCAGCAGCCAAGAATGGTGGAGAAGCACTGAAGCTTTCTTT.

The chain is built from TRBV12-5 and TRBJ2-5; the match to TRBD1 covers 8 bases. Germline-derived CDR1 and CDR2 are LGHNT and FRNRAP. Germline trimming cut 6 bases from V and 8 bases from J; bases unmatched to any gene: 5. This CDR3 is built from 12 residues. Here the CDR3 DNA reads TGTGCTAGTGGCCGGGACAGGTCTACCCAGTACTTC. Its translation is CASGRDRSTQYF.

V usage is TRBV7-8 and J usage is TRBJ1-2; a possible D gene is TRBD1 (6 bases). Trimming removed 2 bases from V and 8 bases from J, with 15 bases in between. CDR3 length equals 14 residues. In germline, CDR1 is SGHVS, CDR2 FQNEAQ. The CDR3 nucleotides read TGTGCCAGCAGCTTAAGGGGGGGGCCCGGGGGCTACACCTTC. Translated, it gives CASSLRGGPGGYTF. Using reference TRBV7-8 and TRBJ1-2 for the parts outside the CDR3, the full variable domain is GAGVSQSPRYKVAKRGQDVALRCDPISGHVSLFWYQQALGQGPEFLTYFQNEAQLDKSGLPSDRFFAERPEGSVSTLKIQRTQQEDSAVYLCASSLRGGPGGYTFGSGTRLTVV.

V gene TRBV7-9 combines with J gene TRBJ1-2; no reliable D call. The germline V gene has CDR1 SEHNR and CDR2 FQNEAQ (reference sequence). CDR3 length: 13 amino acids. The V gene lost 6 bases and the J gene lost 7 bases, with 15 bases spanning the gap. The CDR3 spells CASSPGGVFGYTF. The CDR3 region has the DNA TGTGCCAGCAGTCCGGGAGGAGTTTTTGGCTACACCTTC.

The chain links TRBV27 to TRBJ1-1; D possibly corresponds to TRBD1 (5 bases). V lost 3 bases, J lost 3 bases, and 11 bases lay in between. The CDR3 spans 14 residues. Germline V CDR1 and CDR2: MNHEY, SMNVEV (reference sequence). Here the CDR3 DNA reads TGTGCCAGCAGTTTTTCCGGGGGTGACACTGAAGCTTTCTTT. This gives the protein CASSFSGGDTEAFF.

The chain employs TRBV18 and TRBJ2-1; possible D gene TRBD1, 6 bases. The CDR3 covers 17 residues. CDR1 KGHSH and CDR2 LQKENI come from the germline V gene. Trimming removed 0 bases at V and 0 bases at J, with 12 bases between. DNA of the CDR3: TGTGCCAGCTCACCACCGGGACATCGGAGCTCCTACAATGAGCAGTTCTTC. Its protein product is CASSPPGHRSSYNEQFF. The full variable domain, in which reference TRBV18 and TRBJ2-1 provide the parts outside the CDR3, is NAGVMQNPRHLVRRRGQEARLRCSPMKGHSHVYWYRQLPEEGLKFMVYLQKENIIDESGMPKERFSAEFPKEGPSILRIQQVVRGDSAAYFCASSPPGHRSSYNEQFFGPGTRLTVL.

In DNA, the CDR3 is TGTGCCAGCTCACACCGGGAAACCAATTCACCCCTCCACTTT. Protein product: CASSHRETNSPLHF. The chain has TRBV18 and TRBJ1-6; D gene unclear. Germline values: CDR1 KGHSH, CDR2 LQKENI. V lost 4 bases, J lost 7 bases, and 11 bases lay in between. The CDR3 totals 14 residues.

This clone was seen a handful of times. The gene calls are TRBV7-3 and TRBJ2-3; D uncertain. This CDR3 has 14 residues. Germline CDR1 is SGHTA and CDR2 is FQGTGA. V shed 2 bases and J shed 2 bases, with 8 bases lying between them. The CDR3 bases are TGTGCCAGCAGCTTAGCTACTGTCACAGATACGCAGTATTTT. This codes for CASSLATVTDTQYF. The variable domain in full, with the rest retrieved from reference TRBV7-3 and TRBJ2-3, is GAGVSQTPSNKVTEKGKYVELRCDPISGHTALYWYRQSLGQGPEFLIYFQGTGAADDSGLPNDRFFAVRPEGSVSTLKIQRTERGDSAVYLCASSLATVTDTQYFGPGTRLTVL.

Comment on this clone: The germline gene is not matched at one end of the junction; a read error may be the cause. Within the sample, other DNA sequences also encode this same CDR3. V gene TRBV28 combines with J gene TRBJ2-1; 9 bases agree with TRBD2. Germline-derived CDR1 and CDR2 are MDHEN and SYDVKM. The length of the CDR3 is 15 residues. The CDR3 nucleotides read TGCGCCAGCAGTTCTCTAGCGGGACCCTACAATGAGCAGTTCTTC. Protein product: CASSSLAGPYNEQFF. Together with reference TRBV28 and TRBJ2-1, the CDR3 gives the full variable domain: DVKVTQSSRYLVKRTGEKVFLECVQDMDHENMFWYRQDPGLGLRLIYFSYDVKMKEKGDIPEGYSVSREKKERFSLILESASTNQTSMYLCASSSLAGPYNEQFFGPGTRLTVL.

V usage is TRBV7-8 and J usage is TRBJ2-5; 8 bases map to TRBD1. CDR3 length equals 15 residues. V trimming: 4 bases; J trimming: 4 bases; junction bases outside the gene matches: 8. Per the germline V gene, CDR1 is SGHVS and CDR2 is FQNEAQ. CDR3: CASSSRQGRGETQYF. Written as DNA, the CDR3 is TGTGCCAGCAGCTCCCGACAGGGGAGAGGAGAGACCCAGTACTTC.

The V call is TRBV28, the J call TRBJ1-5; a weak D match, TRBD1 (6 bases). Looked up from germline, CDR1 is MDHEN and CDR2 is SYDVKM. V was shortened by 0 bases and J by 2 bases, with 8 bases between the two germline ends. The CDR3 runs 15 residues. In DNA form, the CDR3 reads TGTGCCAGCAGTTTATGGGCAGGGGGCAATCAGCCCCAGCATTTT. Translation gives CASSLWAGGNQPQHF.

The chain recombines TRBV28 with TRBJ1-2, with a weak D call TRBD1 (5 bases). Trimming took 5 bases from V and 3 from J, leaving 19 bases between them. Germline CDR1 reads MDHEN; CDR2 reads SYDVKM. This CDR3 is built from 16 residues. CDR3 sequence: CASSLGGGSLDYGYTF. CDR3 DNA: TGTGCCAGCAGTCTCGGGGGGGGGTCCCTAGACTATGGCTACACCTTC.

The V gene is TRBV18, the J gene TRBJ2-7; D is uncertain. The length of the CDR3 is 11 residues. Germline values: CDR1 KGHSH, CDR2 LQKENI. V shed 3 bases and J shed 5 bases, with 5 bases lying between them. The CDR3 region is CASSPSDEQYF. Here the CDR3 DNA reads TGTGCCAGCTCACCGTCGGACGAGCAGTACTTC.

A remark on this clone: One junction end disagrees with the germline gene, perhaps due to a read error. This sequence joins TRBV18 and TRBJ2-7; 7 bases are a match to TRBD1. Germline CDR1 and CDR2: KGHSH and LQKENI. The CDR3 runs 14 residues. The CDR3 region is CASSYGTDYYGQYF. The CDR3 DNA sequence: TGTGCCAGCTCCTACGGGACAGACTACTACGGGCAGTACTTC.

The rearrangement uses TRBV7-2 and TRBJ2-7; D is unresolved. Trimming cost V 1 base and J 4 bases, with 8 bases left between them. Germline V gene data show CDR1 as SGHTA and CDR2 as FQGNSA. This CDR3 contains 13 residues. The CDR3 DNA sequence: TGTGCCAGCAGCTTAGAGGCGGCGTACGAGCAGTACTTC. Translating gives CASSLEAAYEQYF.

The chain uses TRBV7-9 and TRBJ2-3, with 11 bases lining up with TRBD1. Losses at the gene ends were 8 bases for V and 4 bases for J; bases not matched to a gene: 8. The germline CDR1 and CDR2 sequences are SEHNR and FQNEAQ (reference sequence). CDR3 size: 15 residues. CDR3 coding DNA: TGTGCCAGCCAAACCTGGACAGGGGGCGCAGATACGCAGTATTTT. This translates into CASQTWTGGADTQYF.